Listed below are T cell receptor beta chains from one sample, sequenced in a study of early T cells in non-severe SARS-CoV-2 infection. TCRdb ran MiXCR on the 5' RACE reads and lists one entry per CDR3 protein. The sample carries tens of thousands of distinct CDR3 sequences, roughly 8.7% recorded once. Sequences were obtained from whole blood. The receptors derive from an adult who was a healthcare worker with PCR-confirmed SARS-CoV-2 infection or an uninfected control (not recorded which). The CDR3 runs from the conserved cysteine through the conserved F or W. The D gene is left open where the match is weak. Only part of the rows carry a size: once, few, many, or a class if the clone is expanded.

CDR3 protein	CDR3 DNA	J gene	clone size	V gene	D gene
CASSPLRDEGWDTQYF	TGTGCCAGCTCACCATTGCGGGACGAAGGCTGGGATACGCAGTATTTT	TRBJ2-3	-	TRBV18	-
CASSYGGTEAFF	TGTGCCAGCAGCTACGGGGGTACTGAAGCTTTCTTT	TRBJ1-1	many	TRBV7-9	-
CSVMTSGRDTQYF	TGCAGCGTGATGACTAGCGGGAGGGATACGCAGTATTTT	TRBJ2-3	few	TRBV29-1	TRBD2
CASSLGQANTEAFF	TGCGCCAGCAGCTTGGGACAGGCCAACACTGAAGCTTTCTTT	TRBJ1-1	few	TRBV5-1	-
CSAGGPVRSDGTDTQYF	TGCAGTGCTGGGGGTCCGGTGAGGAGCGATGGCACAGATACGCAGTATTTT	TRBJ2-3	many	TRBV20-1	-
CASSLGTGGTGRQYF	TGCGCCAGCAGCCTGGGGACAGGCGGGACGGGGAGGCAGTATTTT	TRBJ2-3	few	TRBV5-1	TRBD1
CSVTGGGEQYF	TGCAGCGTGACAGGGGGCGGCGAGCAGTACTTC	TRBJ2-7	-	TRBV29-1	TRBD1
CSVGQNEQFF	TGCAGCGTGGGACAGAATGAGCAGTTCTTC	TRBJ2-1	many	TRBV29-1	TRBD1
CSAYSVTQYF	TGCAGTGCTTATAGTGTAACGCAGTATTTT	TRBJ2-3	-	TRBV20-1	-
CASSPTGAKNIQYF	TGTGCCAGCAGCCCAACAGGGGCCAAAAACATTCAGTACTTC	TRBJ2-4	few	TRBV5-6	-
CASSLGSPPDTQYF	TGTGCCAGCAGCTTGGGCAGCCCCCCAGATACGCAGTATTTT	TRBJ2-3	few	TRBV7-9	-
CASSSGTGNTGELFF	TGTGCCAGCAGTTCCGGGACAGGGAACACCGGGGAGCTGTTTTTT	TRBJ2-2	many	TRBV2	TRBD1
CSARYRPSDTEAFF	TGCAGTGCTAGATACCGCCCCAGCGACACTGAAGCTTTCTTT	TRBJ1-1	many	TRBV20-1	-
CASSLARDGEAFF	TGTGCCAGCAGCTTGGCGCGGGACGGTGAAGCTTTCTTT	TRBJ1-1	-	TRBV5-4	-
CASSSRDRTTTDTQYF	TGTGCCAGCAGTTCTCGGGACAGGACAACGACAGATACGCAGTATTTT	TRBJ2-3	many	TRBV12-3/TRBV12-4	TRBD1
CRVEDLGVGGTDTQYF	TGCCGCGTTGAAGATTTAGGGGTTGGTGGCACAGATACGCAGTATTTT	TRBJ2-3	-	TRBV29-1	-
CASRRTGGARAEAFF	TGTGCCAGCAGAAGGACAGGGGGCGCGAGAGCTGAAGCTTTCTTT	TRBJ1-1	-	TRBV6-5	TRBD1
CASGHRSGGYSPLHF	TGTGCCAGCGGCCATCGCTCAGGGGGGTATTCACCCCTCCACTTT	TRBJ1-6	few	TRBV2	TRBD1
CASSQELRERQETQYF	TGCGCCAGCAGCCAAGAGTTGCGGGAGAGACAAGAGACCCAGTACTTC	TRBJ2-5	many	TRBV4-3	TRBD2
CASSWSNSDTEAFF	TGTGCCAGCAGTTGGAGTAATAGTGACACTGAAGCTTTCTTT	TRBJ1-1	-	TRBV27	-
CASSESAGNEKLFF	TGTGCCAGTAGTGAGTCGGCGGGTAATGAAAAACTGTTTTTT	TRBJ1-4	many	TRBV19	-
CASSLATQQETQYF	TGTGCCAGCAGCTTGGCCACACAGCAAGAGACCCAGTACTTC	TRBJ2-5	many	TRBV5-4	-
CASSQDRLANEQFF	TGTGCCAGCAGCCAAGATCGGCTAGCGAATGAGCAGTTCTTC	TRBJ2-1	many	TRBV3-1	-
CASSYPIRKAGGFHNEQFF	TGTGCCAGCAGTTACCCAATCCGAAAAGCGGGAGGGTTTCACAATGAGCAGTTCTTC	TRBJ2-1	few	TRBV6-2/TRBV6-3	TRBD2
CASSPGGPTGELFF	TGTGCCAGTAGTCCGGGGGGGCCCACCGGGGAGCTGTTTTTT	TRBJ2-2	many	TRBV19	TRBD2
CASSRDWGSYTF	TGTGCCAGCAGTCGGGACTGGGGGAGTTACACCTTC	TRBJ1-2	many	TRBV7-2	-
CSVEPGLADFTDTQYF	TGCAGCGTTGAGCCAGGACTAGCGGATTTCACAGATACGCAGTATTTT	TRBJ2-3	many	TRBV29-1	TRBD2
CASSSQGPTLVGYNEQFF	TGTGCCAGCAGCTCCCAAGGGCCCACGCTAGTCGGGTACAATGAGCAGTTCTTC	TRBJ2-1	-	TRBV11-2	-
CASSSPPGLATYNEQFF	TGTGCCAGCAGTTCCCCGCCGGGACTAGCCACCTACAATGAGCAGTTCTTC	TRBJ2-1	-	TRBV28	TRBD2
CASSVRGGDNNEQFF	TGTGCCAGCAGCGTACGCGGGGGAGATAACAATGAGCAGTTCTTC	TRBJ2-1	-	TRBV9	TRBD2
CASSPVAQTQYF	TGTGCCAGCAGCCCCGTGGCTCAGACGCAGTATTTT	TRBJ2-3	many	TRBV3-1	-
CASSFQGGQETQYF	TGTGCCAGCAGCTTTCAGGGGGGTCAAGAGACCCAGTACTTC	TRBJ2-5	-	TRBV7-2	-
CSASQGGISQPQHF	TGCAGTGCTAGCCAGGGAGGCATAAGTCAGCCCCAGCATTTT	TRBJ1-5	many	TRBV20-1	-
CASSSDRDSGNTIYF	TGTGCCAGCAGCTCCGACAGGGACTCTGGAAACACCATATATTTT	TRBJ1-3	many	TRBV7-9	TRBD1
CASLVLAGAYEQYF	TGTGCCAGTCTAGTACTAGCGGGGGCCTACGAGCAGTACTTC	TRBJ2-7	many	TRBV6-1	TRBD2
CSARSGTSGTDTQYF	TGCAGTGCTAGATCCGGGACTAGCGGCACAGATACGCAGTATTTT	TRBJ2-3	many	TRBV20-1	TRBD2
CASSTGSPHEGDTQYF	TGTGCCAGCAGCACCGGCTCTCCTCACGAGGGGGATACGCAGTATTTT	TRBJ2-3	-	TRBV7-3	-
CATSRERFGGSDTQYF	TGTGCCACCAGCAGAGAGCGCTTTGGGGGCTCAGATACGCAGTATTTT	TRBJ2-3	-	TRBV15	-
CASSPAGEWMNEQFF	TGTGCCAGCAGCCCAGCGGGAGAATGGATGAATGAGCAGTTCTTC	TRBJ2-1	-	TRBV7-2	TRBD2
CASRGAATTDTQYF	TGTGCCAGCAGAGGGGCCGCTACCACAGATACGCAGTATTTT	TRBJ2-3	-	TRBV7-3	-
CASSLTEETQYF	TGTGCCAGCAGTTTGACAGAAGAGACCCAGTACTTC	TRBJ2-5	-	TRBV12-3/TRBV12-4	-